One T cell receptor beta chain is described in this entry. Its antigen remains unidentified. Primers included in the PCR were 60 Vbeta and 13 Jbeta primers. Sequencing was performed with immunoSEQ multiplex PCR; in TCRdb, only in-frame clones are kept and a portion is missing. There are about 160,000 clones in the sample, with over 1% held by the top ten. This sample was included in a study of cytomegalovirus exposure and HLA in healthy donors. The germline CDR1 and CDR2 sequences are LNHDA and SQIVND (reference sequence). CDR3 length equals 16 residues. Trimming pared 4 bases from V and 5 bases from J, leaving 20 bases between. Notes on the study in general: The HLA-A and HLA-B alleles of most subjects were reportedly predicted accurately from TCR beta sequences. Using the classifier, cytomegalovirus status was reportedly diagnosed with high specificity and sensitivity.

The specimen was PBMCs. The TCR was taken from a woman aged 55-69 years in good health and CMV-seronegative. This rearrangement joins TRBV19 to TRBJ1-1; D might be TRBD1 (5 bases). CDR3 amino acids: CASSTGRWAGGTEAFF. The CDR3 DNA follows: TGTGCCAGTAGTACGGGTCGCTGGGCCGGGGGGACTGAAGCTTTCTTT.